This TCR beta chain derives from a study of CD8+ T cells in alopecia areata. Whole-study findings and limits: Sharing of TCR sequences between patients (possibly for HLA-related reasons) was less clear than in mice.

As concerns this clone: Its antigen remains unidentified.

Indicated treatment: oral pan-JAK inhibitor, 5-10 mg twice daily. Extracted RNA was reverse transcribed into cDNA, the sequencing template. Profiled with immunoSEQ multiplex PCR; TCRdb holds only in-frame clones, not every one. Of 110,000 or so clones in the sample, 56% were seen once. The CDR3 sequence is 13 residues long. V lost 5 bases to trimming and J lost 4 bases, with 11 bases between them. The germline gives CDR1 MNHNS, CDR2 SASEGT. The sequence was obtained from a human donor with alopecia areata. The chain carries TRBV6-1 and TRBJ2-5, with D possibly TRBD1 on 5 matching bases. The specimen comprised CD4+ T cells sorted from blood, sampled at week 24, from a patient treated with tofacitinib. In nucleotides, the CDR3 is TGTGCCAGCAGTAGAGCTGGGGCAGAGACCCAGTACTTC. Translation gives CASSRAGAETQYF.